These 27 T cell receptor beta chains were all obtained from the same sample, sequenced in a study of cytomegalovirus exposure and HLA in healthy donors. The PCR made use of 60 Vbeta and 13 Jbeta primers. Repertoires were generated with immunoSEQ multiplex PCR, while TCRdb's copy carries only in-frame clones and drops some. Of about 130,000 clones listed, 81% are singletons. The sequenced sample was PBMCs. These receptors were obtained from a man between 18 and 35 years old in good health and CMV-seronegative.

The chain links TRBV9 to TRBJ1-2; TRBD1 is a possible D gene (5 bases). V shed 0 bases and J shed 4 bases, with 16 bases lying between them. The CDR3 totals 16 residues. Germline CDR1 is SGDLS and CDR2 is YYNGEE. The CDR3: CASSVDIRGESYGYTF. DNA of the CDR3: TGTGCCAGCAGCGTAGATATAAGGGGCGAGAGCTATGGCTACACCTTC.

The V gene is TRBV7-2, the J gene TRBJ1-1; D may be TRBD1 (6 bases). The CDR3 spans 15 residues. Germline V CDR1 and CDR2: SGHTA, FQGNSA. V dropped 0 bases and J dropped 1 base, with 9 bases sitting between them. In DNA, the CDR3 is TGTGCCAGCAGCTTAGCAGGGACACCGAACACTGAAGCTTTCTTT. It translates to CASSLAGTPNTEAFF.

This chain links TRBV5-4 with TRBJ2-1; 12 bases are a match to TRBD2. The CDR3 spans 15 residues. Germline lookup yields CDR1 SGHNT and CDR2 YYREEE (reference sequence). V lost 0 bases to trimming and J lost 9 bases; unmatched junction nucleotides: 4. CDR3: CASSLELAGGVEQFF. DNA for the CDR3: TGTGCCAGCAGCTTGGAACTAGCGGGGGGTGTTGAGCAGTTCTTC.

This rearrangement joins TRBV7-2 to TRBJ1-2, with 8 bases matching TRBD1. Germline CDR1 SGHTA, CDR2 FQGNSA. Unmatched junction bases numbered 7, after V lost 5 bases and J lost 2 bases. The CDR3 spans 15 residues. CDR3 nucleotides: TGTGCCAGCAGCAAAGGGACAGGCAACAACTATGGCTACACCTTC. This translates into CASSKGTGNNYGYTF.

The chain recombines TRBV9 with TRBJ2-7; a weak D match, TRBD1 (6 bases). Germline CDR1 SGDLS, CDR2 YYNGEE. V was pared by 3 bases and J by 4 bases, with 20 bases between. The CDR3 has 16 residues. CDR3 sequence reads: CASSASWGPPGYEQYF. As DNA, the CDR3 is TGTGCCAGCAGCGCCAGTTGGGGGCCTCCGGGATACGAGCAGTACTTC.

Details on this clone: The sample contains more than one DNA sequence encoding this CDR3. The chain links TRBV4-3 to TRBJ2-3, with TRBD2 matching 11 bases. V shed 0 bases, J shed 4 bases, and the junction held 3 bases outside the gene matches. Germline CDR1 is LGHNA and CDR2 is YSLEER. This CDR3 has 16 amino acids. CDR3 sequence (DNA): TGCGCCAGCAGCCAAGATCTAGCGGGGGGCCCAGATACGCAGTATTTT. Amino acid sequence: CASSQDLAGGPDTQYF.

The chain carries TRBV7-9 and TRBJ2-7; 12 nucleotides align to TRBD2. The CDR3 length is 15 residues. The V gene's germline CDR1 is SEHNR and CDR2 FQNEAQ (reference sequence). The junction had 6 bases not matched to a gene; V was cut back by 4 bases and J by 5 bases. CDR3 coding DNA: TGTGCCAGCAGCTCGTTACGACTAGCGGGGGACGAGCAGTACTTC. Protein product: CASSSLRLAGDEQYF.

The chain employs TRBV21-1 and TRBJ2-6; the table assigns TRBD1, which was not confirmed against the DNA. TRBV21-1 is a known pseudogene. The CDR3 loop spans 17 amino acids. The DNA of the CDR3 is TGTGCCAGCAGCAAAACGTTACAGGGTTCTGGGGCCAACGTCCTGACTTTC. Amino acids: CASSKTLQGSGANVLTF.

The chain uses TRBV29-1 and TRBJ1-2, with a tentative D call TRBD1 (5 bases). Germline V gene sequence: CDR1 SQVTM, CDR2 ANQGSEA. The CDR3 covers 14 residues. V gave up 3 bases and J gave up 0 bases, with 11 bases separating them. CDR3 sequence reads: CSVERTQANYGYTF. The CDR3 nucleotides are TGCAGCGTTGAGCGGACACAAGCTAACTATGGCTACACCTTC.

The CDR3 coding sequence is TGTGCCAGCAGCCTAACTGGGGCCAACGTCCTGACTTTC. It codes for CASSLTGANVLTF. The chain recombines TRBV7-9 with TRBJ2-6; D is ambiguous. Germline lookup yields CDR1 SEHNR and CDR2 FQNEAQ (reference sequence). V lost 5 bases, J lost 2 bases, and 4 bases lay in between. CDR3 length: 13 residues.

The rearrangement links TRBV27 to TRBJ2-5; tentatively, D is TRBD2 (6 bases). CDR1 MNHEY and CDR2 SMNVEV come from the germline V gene (reference sequence). The V end was cut by 5 bases, the J end by 4 bases, with 17 bases between. The CDR3 sequence is 15 residues long. CDR3 DNA: TGTGCCAGCAGTCCAACAGGAAGCGGGCGAGAGACCCAGTACTTC. Translated: CASSPTGSGRETQYF.

This chain links TRBV11-3 with TRBJ1-1; D may be TRBD1 (5 bases). The CDR3 totals 13 residues. V lost 1 base and J 6 bases, leaving 9 bases between the germline ends. Per the germline V gene, CDR1 is SGHNT and CDR2 is YENEEA. The CDR3 nucleotides are TGTGCCAGCAGCTTAGTACAGGAATCTGAAGCTTTCTTT. Protein product: CASSLVQESEAFF.

The CDR3 spells CSVREDEQYF. Written as DNA, the CDR3 is TGCAGCGTGCGGGAAGACGAGCAGTACTTC. V usage is TRBV29-1 and J usage is TRBJ2-7, with D maybe TRBD2 (6 bases). The CDR3 spans 10 residues. CDR1 is SQVTM, CDR2 ANQGSEA, per germline. V was pared by 6 bases and J by 5 bases, with 8 bases between.

The chain employs TRBV6-4 and TRBJ2-3; 10 bases fit TRBD2. The length of the CDR3 is 15 residues. Losses at the gene ends were 2 bases for V and 4 bases for J; bases not matched to a gene: 3. CDR1 is MRHNA, CDR2 SNTAGT, per germline. The CDR3 spells CASSDSGGGPDTQYF. The CDR3, as DNA: TGTGCCAGCAGTGACAGCGGGGGGGGACCAGATACGCAGTATTTT.

J is TRBJ2-1 and V is TRBV7-8; 7 bases are shared with TRBD2. Germline assignment: CDR1 SGHVS and CDR2 FQNEAQ. CDR3 length: 13 residues. The J segment lost 4 bases and the V segment lost 5 bases, leaving 2 bases of the junction unmatched. The CDR3 protein is CASSAGVYNEQFF. CDR3 nucleotides: TGTGCCAGCAGCGCGGGAGTGTACAATGAGCAGTTCTTC.

The chain joins TRBV9 to TRBJ1-2; 7 nucleotides align to TRBD1. This CDR3 has 15 amino acids. From germline, CDR1 is SGDLS and CDR2 YYNGEE. After removal of 6 bases from V and 0 bases from J, the junction contained 8 bases not matched to a gene. DNA of the CDR3: TGTGCCAGCACCCCAGGTGGGACAGCTAACTATGGCTACACCTTC. It encodes CASTPGGTANYGYTF.

This clone has more than one count but fewer than ten. The chain links TRBV5-1 to TRBJ1-1, with D unresolved. Deletions cut 4 bases from V and 1 base from J, with 2 bases between. The CDR3 length is 11 residues. Germline assignment: CDR1 SGHRS and CDR2 YFSETQ. The CDR3 here is CASSQNTEAFF. CDR3 nucleotides: TGCGCCAGCAGCCAGAACACTGAAGCTTTCTTT.

The V and J genes are TRBV23-1 and TRBJ2-3; 8 bases agree with TRBD2. TRBV23-1 is recorded as an ORF, its role being uncertain. The CDR3 consists of 18 residues. The J segment lost 2 bases and the V segment lost 1 base, leaving 11 bases of the junction unmatched. In nucleotides, the CDR3 is TGCGCCAGCAGTCAATACAGTTTAGCGGGGTCTCTCACAGATACGCAGTATTTT. This translates into CASSQYSLAGSLTDTQYF.

Concerning this clone itself: The junction and the germline gene differ at one end; a read error may be behind it. This chain links TRBV10-3 with TRBJ1-2; maybe TRBD1 (6 bases). The CDR3 is 14 amino acids. Per the germline V gene, CDR1 is ENHRY and CDR2 is SYGVKD. The CDR3, as DNA: TGTGCCGTCAGTGAGTCTGGGCAGGGGTATGGCTACACCTTC. It translates to CAVSESGQGYGYTF.

The chain links TRBV29-1 to TRBJ1-1; 7 bases match TRBD1. Germline CDR1 SQVTM, CDR2 ANQGSEA. With V trimmed by 6 bases and J by 1 base, 8 bases remained unmatched. The CDR3 loop spans 14 amino acids. The CDR3 DNA reads as TGCAGCGTGGGGACGGACAGGAGGAACACTGAAGCTTTCTTT. Its protein is CSVGTDRRNTEAFF.

The sample holds one count of this clone. This chain's CDR3 is CASSLDRALETQYF. The DNA of the CDR3 is TGTGCCAGCAGCTTGGACAGGGCCCTAGAGACCCAGTACTTC. The V call is TRBV5-5, the J call TRBJ2-5; D is perhaps TRBD1 (6 bases). CDR1 SGHKS and CDR2 YYEKEE come from the germline V gene (reference sequence). Deletions cut 0 bases from V and 4 bases from J, with 10 bases between. The CDR3 has 14 residues.

The chain employs TRBV30 and TRBJ1-2; 8 bases agree with TRBD1. Germline CDR1 is GTSNPN and CDR2 is SVGIG (reference sequence). The CDR3 is 14 amino acids. After removal of 3 bases from V and 3 bases from J, the junction contained 6 bases not matched to a gene. CDR3 region: CAWSGDRTDYGYTF. The DNA for the CDR3 is TGTGCCTGGAGCGGGGACAGGACAGACTATGGCTACACCTTC.

This chain joins TRBV27 and TRBJ1-6; possible D gene TRBD1, 6 bases. This CDR3 is 13 amino acids long. Per the germline V gene, CDR1 is MNHEY and CDR2 is SMNVEV (reference sequence). V lost 8 bases and J lost 9, with 14 bases in between. The CDR3 DNA follows: TGTGCCAGCCGTCAGGGGCCGGGTTCACCCCTCCACTTT. Amino acid sequence: CASRQGPGSPLHF.

This clone occurred once. This CDR3 is CASSFGDISFYEQYF. CDR3 nucleotide sequence: TGTGCCAGCAGCTTTGGGGACATAAGTTTCTACGAGCAGTACTTC. The chain joins TRBV7-9 to TRBJ2-7; a possible D gene is TRBD1 (6 bases). The CDR3 has 15 residues. The V gene lost 3 bases and the J gene lost 3 bases, with 15 bases spanning the gap. Germline CDR1 is SEHNR and CDR2 is FQNEAQ (reference sequence).

This clone has a single count. The V call is TRBV27, the J call TRBJ2-3, with D unresolved. CDR1 and CDR2 from the germline V gene are MNHEY and SMNVEV (reference sequence). V was pared by 3 bases and J by 2 bases, with 12 bases between. There are 15 residues in the CDR3. CDR3 coding DNA: TGTGCCAGCAGTTTTTCGCAGGCTTACACAGATACGCAGTATTTT. Translated: CASSFSQAYTDTQYF.

The chain combines TRBV27 with TRBJ1-2, with 8 nucleotides matching TRBD1. The CDR3 runs 15 residues. The germline CDR1 and CDR2 sequences are MNHEY and SMNVEV (reference sequence). J gave up 4 bases and V 6 bases, and 10 bases lay outside the gene matches. The CDR3 DNA reads TGTGCCAGCAGGATGCAGGGGGCGGGCTTCTATGGCTACACCTTC. Amino acid sequence: CASRMQGAGFYGYTF.

This chain uses TRBV6-6 with TRBJ2-7; 10 nucleotides align to TRBD1. This CDR3 is built from 13 residues. CDR1 is MNHNY and CDR2 is SVGAGI in the germline V gene (reference sequence). V gave up 6 bases and J gave up 2 bases; unmatched junction bases: 1. As DNA, the CDR3 is TGTGCCAGCAGGGGGACAGGGGCCTACGAGCAGTACTTC. It encodes CASRGTGAYEQYF.